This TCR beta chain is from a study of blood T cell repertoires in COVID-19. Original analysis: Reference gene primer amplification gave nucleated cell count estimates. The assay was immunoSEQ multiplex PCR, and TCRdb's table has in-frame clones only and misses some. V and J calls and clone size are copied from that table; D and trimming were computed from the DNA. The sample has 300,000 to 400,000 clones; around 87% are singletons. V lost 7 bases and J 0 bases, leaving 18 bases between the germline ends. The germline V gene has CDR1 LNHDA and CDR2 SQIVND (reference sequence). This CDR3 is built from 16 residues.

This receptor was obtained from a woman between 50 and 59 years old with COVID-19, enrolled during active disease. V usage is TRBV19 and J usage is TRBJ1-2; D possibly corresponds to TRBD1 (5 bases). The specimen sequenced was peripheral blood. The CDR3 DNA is TGTGCCAGTAAACCAAGACGGGGGGATGCTAACTATGGCTACACCTTC. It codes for CASKPRRGDANYGYTF.